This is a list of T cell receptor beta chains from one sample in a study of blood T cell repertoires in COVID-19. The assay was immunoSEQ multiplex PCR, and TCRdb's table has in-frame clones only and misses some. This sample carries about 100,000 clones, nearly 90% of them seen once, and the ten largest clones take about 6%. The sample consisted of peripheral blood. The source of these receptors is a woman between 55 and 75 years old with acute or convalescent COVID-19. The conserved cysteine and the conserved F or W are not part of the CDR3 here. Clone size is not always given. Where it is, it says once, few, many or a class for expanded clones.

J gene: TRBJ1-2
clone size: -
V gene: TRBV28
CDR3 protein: ASSQTQGSGYGYT

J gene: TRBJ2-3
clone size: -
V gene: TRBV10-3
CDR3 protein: AISLTPSTDTQY

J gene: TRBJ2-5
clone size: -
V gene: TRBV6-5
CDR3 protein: ASSRQRRQETQY

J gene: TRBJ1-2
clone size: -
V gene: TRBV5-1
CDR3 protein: ASSLDTTGGIHGYT

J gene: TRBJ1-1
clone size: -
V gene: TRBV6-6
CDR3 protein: ASSYGTGNTEAF

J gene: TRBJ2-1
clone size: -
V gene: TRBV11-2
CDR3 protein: ASSRSGEQF

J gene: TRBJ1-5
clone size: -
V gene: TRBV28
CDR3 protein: ASITGISNQPQH

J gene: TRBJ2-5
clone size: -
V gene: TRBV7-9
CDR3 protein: ASSHRGSAGVPQETQY

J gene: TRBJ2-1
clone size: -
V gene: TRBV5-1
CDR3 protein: ASSLVQGNEQF

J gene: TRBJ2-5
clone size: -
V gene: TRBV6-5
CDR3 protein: ASNPIQETQY

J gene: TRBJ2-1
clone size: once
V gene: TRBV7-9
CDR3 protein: ASSLALGVNEQF

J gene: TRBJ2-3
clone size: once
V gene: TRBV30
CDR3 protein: AWRGTGGTDTQY

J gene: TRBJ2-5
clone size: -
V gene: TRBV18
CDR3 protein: ASTQRDRQETQY

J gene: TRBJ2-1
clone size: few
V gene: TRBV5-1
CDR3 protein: ASSLASGRAINEQF

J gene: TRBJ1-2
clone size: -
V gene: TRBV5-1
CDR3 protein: ASSPGSYGYT

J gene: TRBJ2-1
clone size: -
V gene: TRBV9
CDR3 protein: ASSVANGGGRLEQF

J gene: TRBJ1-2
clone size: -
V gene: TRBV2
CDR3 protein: ASSEPGVTGDGYT

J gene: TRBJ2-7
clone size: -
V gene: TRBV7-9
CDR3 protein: ASSRGFTYEQY

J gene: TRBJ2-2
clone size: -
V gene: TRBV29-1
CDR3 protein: SGTEGRTLTNTGELF